The 12 T cell receptor beta chains listed next were all sequenced from one sample in a study of a mutant IDH1 vaccine in newly diagnosed glioma. Produced via immunoSEQ multiplex PCR; TCRdb's table is partial and in-frame only. The table has tens of thousands of clones, roughly four fifths seen once; the top ten hold about 5.7%. Which antigens these TCRs recognize remains unknown. Noted time point: week 47, end of study. Each vaccine dose was 300 ug of mutant IDH1 20-mer peptide, with topical imiquimod. Sequencing was performed on PBMCs, taken from a glioma patient whose treatment included an IDH1 peptide vaccine. The receptor source for this set is a man in his forties with glioma.

This chain joins TRBV6-1 and TRBJ2-1; D might be TRBD1 or TRBD2, each matching 6 bases. This CDR3 is built from 13 residues. V lost 8 bases and J lost 5, with 13 bases in between. Germline V gene lookup returns CDR1 MNHNS and CDR2 SASEGT. CDR3 sequence reads: CASLRGRHNEQFF. The CDR3 region has the DNA TGTGCCAGCTTGAGGGGGAGGCACAATGAGCAGTTCTTC.

The gene calls are TRBV6-1 and TRBJ2-2; perhaps TRBD2 as D (5 bases). The germline V gene encodes CDR1 MNHNS and CDR2 SASEGT. The CDR3 extends over 16 amino acids. V gave up 2 bases and J gave up 1 base, with 11 bases separating them. The DNA for the CDR3 is TGTGCCAGCAGTGAACCGGACTTTCAGAACACCGGGGAGCTGTTTTTT. Translating it yields CASSEPDFQNTGELFF.

The chain has TRBV30 and TRBJ1-5; 7 bases align to TRBD1. CDR1 GTSNPN and CDR2 SVGIG come from the germline V gene (reference sequence). V lost 2 bases to trimming and J lost 9 bases; unmatched junction nucleotides: 4. This CDR3 is 12 amino acids long. CDR3: CAWSTGERPQHF. CDR3 nucleotides: TGTGCCTGGAGTACAGGGGAGCGGCCCCAGCATTTT. Looking up the rest from reference TRBV30 and TRBJ1-5 gives the full variable domain: SQTIHQWPATLVQPVGSPLSLECTVEGTSNPNLYWYRQAAGRGLQLLFYSVGIGQISSEVPQNLSASRPQDRQFILSSKKLLLSDSGFYLCAWSTGERPQHFGDGTRLSIL.

J is TRBJ1-4 and V is TRBV11-2; D is unresolved. Germline V gives CDR1 SGHAT, CDR2 FQNNGV. V lost 4 bases to trimming and J lost 10 bases, with 19 bases between them. The CDR3 runs 15 residues. For the CDR3, the DNA is TGTGCCAGCAGCTCCGGGCTGAGCTGGAACTCAAAACTGTTTTTT. This gives the protein CASSSGLSWNSKLFF.

The rearrangement links TRBV15 to TRBJ2-3, with 15 positions matching TRBD2. This CDR3 comprises 17 residues. V was pared by 5 bases and J by 8 bases, with 11 bases of the junction left unmatched. The V gene's germline CDR1 is LNHNV and CDR2 YYDKDF (reference sequence). In DNA form, the CDR3 reads TGTGCCACCAGCTCCGGACTAGCGGGAGGGCCGTCGGGTACGCAGTATTTT. Translated: CATSSGLAGGPSGTQYF.

This clone was recorded a few times. The rearrangement joins TRBV5-6 to TRBJ2-5; D may be TRBD1 (6 bases). Trimming stripped 0 bases from V and 2 bases from J, with 8 bases between. Germline CDR1 and CDR2: SGHDT and YYEEEE. This CDR3 spans 14 amino acids. For the CDR3, the DNA is TGTGCCAGCAGCTTGGTGGACAGTCAAGAGACCCAGTACTTC. Its translation is CASSLVDSQETQYF.

This chain uses TRBV5-4 with TRBJ2-3; TRBD1 matches at 11 bases. Germline V gene sequence: CDR1 SGHNT, CDR2 YYREEE (reference sequence). This CDR3 comprises 15 residues. V dropped 2 bases and J dropped 3; count of bases not matched to a gene: 2. The CDR3 DNA follows: TGTGCCAGCAGCTTCCGGGACAGGGGGACAGATACGCAGTATTTT. The encoded protein is CASSFRDRGTDTQYF.

This clone was observed a handful of times. This chain uses TRBV6-5 with TRBJ2-5; 10 bases agree with TRBD2. This CDR3 spans 16 amino acids. V lost 2 bases, J lost 4 bases, and 7 bases stayed unmatched. CDR1 is MNHEY, CDR2 SVGAGI, per germline. CDR3 residues: CASSYRSGGAGETQYF. For the CDR3, the DNA is TGTGCCAGCAGTTACCGCAGCGGGGGGGCCGGAGAGACCCAGTACTTC.

The chain recombines TRBV19 with TRBJ2-3, with 7 bases matching TRBD2. Unmatched junction bases numbered 1, after V lost 2 bases and J lost 5 bases. The CDR3 spans 13 residues. Germline CDR1 reads LNHDA; CDR2 reads SQIVND (reference sequence). This CDR3 is CASSISGEDTQYF. Written as DNA, the CDR3 is TGTGCCAGTAGTATAAGCGGGGAAGATACGCAGTATTTT.

The chain couples TRBV7-2 to TRBJ2-1; either TRBD1 or TRBD2 may fit D (5 bases each). This CDR3 comprises 15 residues. The V gene lost 2 bases and the J gene lost 5 bases, with 13 bases spanning the gap. The germline CDR1 and CDR2 sequences are SGHTA and FQGNSA. Here the CDR3 DNA reads TGTGCCAGCAGCTTAATCGGGGCCGGGCACAATGAGCAGTTCTTC. Translating gives CASSLIGAGHNEQFF.

In this sample, this clone turned up once. The chain carries TRBV18 and TRBJ1-2; TRBD1 might be the D (6 bases). Per germline, CDR1 KGHSH and CDR2 LQKENI. This CDR3 spans 15 amino acids. Trimming removed 2 bases from V and 8 bases from J, with 18 bases in between. CDR3 amino acids: CASSPSKEGGRGYTF. CDR3 nucleotide sequence: TGTGCCAGCTCACCATCGAAGGAGGGGGGCCGGGGCTACACCTTC. Variable domain in full (rest from reference TRBV18 and TRBJ1-2): NAGVMQNPRHLVRRRGQEARLRCSPMKGHSHVYWYRQLPEEGLKFMVYLQKENIIDESGMPKERFSAEFPKEGPSILRIQQVVRGDSAAYFCASSPSKEGGRGYTFGSGTRLTVV.

The V and J genes are TRBV7-2 and TRBJ2-7; D is ambiguous. V was pared by 3 bases and J by 2 bases, with 8 bases between. Germline V CDR1 and CDR2: SGHTA, FQGNSA. The length of the CDR3 is 13 residues. CDR3 coding DNA: TGTGCCAGCAGCTTCTCCCAGACCTACGAGCAGTACTTC. Protein: CASSFSQTYEQYF.